This TCR beta chain emerged from a study of blood T cell repertoires in COVID-19. Study in general: The United States, Italy and Spain were the sources of the acute and convalescent COVID-19 samples. PBMCs, B-cell-depleted T cells, or T cells were the source of the cDNA or gDNA that made up the material.

The germline gives CDR1 SGHKS, CDR2 YYEKEE (reference sequence). Losses at the gene ends were 4 bases for V and 2 bases for J; bases not matched to a gene: 4. CDR3 length equals 14 residues. Patients of the Seattle cohort, enrolled during active infection, were followed longitudinally. In the original processing: Counts of nucleated cells, estimated from reference gene primer amplification, were obtained. Sequencing used immunoSEQ multiplex PCR; TCRdb keeps in-frame clones, though not all of them. That table is the source of V, J and clone size, and D and trimming were worked out from the DNA. Counted here are about 300,000 clones, about 90% occurring once; the ten biggest clones make up 1.5% to 2%.

The sequencing input was peripheral blood. The gene calls are TRBV5-5 and TRBJ1-2; TRBD1 matches at 8 bases. The receptor's source is a woman in her twenties or thirties with COVID-19, enrolled during active disease. The CDR3 loop is CASSEGQANYGYTF. For the CDR3, the DNA is TGTGCCAGCAGCGAGGGACAGGCAAACTATGGCTACACCTTC.